This T cell receptor beta chain was observed in a study of T cells after yellow fever vaccination. TCRdb ran MiXCR on the 5' RACE reads and lists one entry per CDR3 protein. The data hold nearly 350,000 distinct CDR3 sequences, with approximately 8% observed a single time. There are 14 residues in the CDR3. Germline CDR1 and CDR2: SEHNR and FQNEAQ (reference sequence). Trimming removed 4 bases at V and 2 bases at J, with 10 bases between. Overall study results and limits: Once the booster was given, most primary-vaccination clones reappeared, at about 96% for CD4 and roughly 91% for CD8.

This clonotype was detected only a few times. Its antigen is currently unknown. Specimen: PBMCs, collected around 45 days after the first yellow fever vaccination. The gene calls are TRBV7-9 and TRBJ2-3; D not certain. The TCR was taken from a man between 18 and 35 years old who received the YFV17D yellow fever vaccine. CDR3 nucleotide sequence: TGTGCCAGCAGCTCCGAAGCTGTCACAGATACGCAGTATTTT. Translation: CASSSEAVTDTQYF.